This TCR beta chain appears in the sequencing data of a study of blood T cell repertoires in COVID-19. Study background: Acute and convalescent COVID-19 samples came from the United States, Italy and Spain. In each case, the material was cDNA or gDNA derived from T cells, B-cell-depleted T cells, or PBMCs.

Seattle-derived patients entered the study during active infection and were followed longitudinally. The CDR3 totals 15 residues. Germline loops: CDR1 KGHSY, CDR2 FQNENV. V was clipped by 4 bases and J by 3 bases; unmatched bases: 3. Authors' analysis steps: How many nucleated cells were present was estimated from reference gene primer amplification. Produced via immunoSEQ multiplex PCR; TCRdb's table is partial and in-frame only. D and trimming were read from the DNA, whereas the V and J calls and clone size are those reported in that table. This sample has approximately 180,000 clones, with roughly 84% found just once.

The sample consisted of peripheral blood. The chain couples TRBV16 to TRBJ2-2, with 9 bases identical to TRBD1. The source is a person aged 65 to 85 with COVID-19, enrolled during active disease. The CDR3 nucleotides read TGTGCCAGCAGCCCTGGGACAGGGTACACCGGGGAGCTGTTTTTT. It codes for CASSPGTGYTGELFF.